The 13 T cell receptor beta chains in this list originate from one sample, sequenced in a study of blood T cell repertoires in COVID-19. Clones were sequenced by immunoSEQ multiplex PCR, and TCRdb holds only the in-frame ones, with some missing. The data contain roughly 140,000 clones, almost 90% of them singletons. Material for sequencing was peripheral blood. The origin of the receptors is a human donor in a cohort sampled during active COVID-19.

This clone was found a few times. This chain connects TRBV29-1 to TRBJ2-1; no clear D. From germline, CDR1 is SQVTM and CDR2 ANQGSEA. The CDR3 totals 11 residues. Trimming cost V 3 bases and J 5 bases, with 5 bases left between them. This CDR3 is CSVDEDNEQFF. The CDR3 coding sequence is TGCAGCGTTGACGAGGACAATGAGCAGTTCTTC.

The V call is TRBV28, the J call TRBJ1-2, with a possible D match to TRBD1 (6 bases). Germline V gene sequence: CDR1 MDHEN, CDR2 SYDVKM. Trimming took 8 bases from V and 5 from J, leaving 15 bases between them. There are 13 residues in the CDR3. The CDR3 DNA reads as TGTGCCAGCGGAATAATCAGGGGATATGGCTACACCTTC. Amino acids: CASGIIRGYGYTF.

The genes are TRBV6-2 or TRBV6-3 and TRBJ2-1, with TRBD2 matching 11 bases. V shed 5 bases, J shed 4 bases, and the junction held 4 bases outside the gene matches. This CDR3 is built from 15 residues. Germline CDR1 reads MNHEY; CDR2 reads SVGEGT. DNA for the CDR3: TGTGCCAGCAGTGGGACTAGCGGACTTTACAATGAGCAGTTCTTC. Translation: CASSGTSGLYNEQFF.

The gene calls are TRBV27 and TRBJ2-1, with a possible D match to TRBD1 (6 bases). CDR1 and CDR2 from the germline V gene are MNHEY and SMNVEV (reference sequence). This CDR3 is 17 amino acids long. V was shortened by 2 bases and J by 6 bases, with 20 bases between the two germline ends. The CDR3 sequence: CASSLRNRVGQPNEQFF. In DNA, the CDR3 is TGTGCCAGCAGTTTACGGAACAGGGTGGGCCAACCCAATGAGCAGTTCTTC.

The chain combines TRBV19 with TRBJ1-5; the D gene is possibly TRBD1 (6 bases). Between the trimmed V and J ends, which lost 7 bases and 4 bases, there was a span of 14 bases. The CDR3 spans 14 residues. Germline V gene lookup returns CDR1 LNHDA and CDR2 SQIVND (reference sequence). DNA for the CDR3: TGTGCCAGTACCCGGGACACTGAGAATCAGCCCCAGCATTTT. Its translation is CASTRDTENQPQHF.

This clone was counted once. V is TRBV5-1 and J is TRBJ2-1, with D possibly TRBD2 on 6 matching bases. V was trimmed by 1 base and J by 6 bases, leaving 17 bases between them. The CDR3 extends over 16 amino acids. From germline, CDR1 is SGHRS and CDR2 YFSETQ. CDR3 in DNA: TGCGCCAGCAGCTTGATGCCAGCGGGTAACCGCAATGAGCAGTTCTTC. It yields the protein CASSLMPAGNRNEQFF.

CDR3 sequence (DNA): TGCAGCGTTGAATGGGCAACCCCTGGCTACACCTTC. The encoded protein is CSVEWATPGYTF. The V gene is TRBV29-1, the J gene TRBJ1-2; D is undetermined. Trimming took off 2 bases at V and 7 bases at J, with 11 bases between the two ends. The CDR3 spans 12 residues. CDR1 SQVTM and CDR2 ANQGSEA come from the germline V gene.

The chain joins TRBV11-2 to TRBJ2-5; TRBD1 is a possible D gene (7 bases). From germline, CDR1 is SGHAT and CDR2 FQNNGV. The V end lost 6 bases, the J end lost 5 bases, and 22 bases lay between the germline ends. This CDR3 contains 16 residues. This chain's CDR3 is CASRYGFRGAGETQYF. CDR3 bases: TGTGCCAGCAGATACGGTTTCAGGGGGGCTGGGGAGACCCAGTACTTC.

The V call is TRBV7-2, the J call TRBJ2-3; TRBD2 agrees at 11 bases. The CDR3 is made up of 19 amino acids. The germline gives CDR1 SGHTA, CDR2 FQGNSA. The trim removed 2 bases at V and 0 bases at J, leaving 10 bases unmatched. CDR3 residues: CASSLLFGLAGRSTDTQYF. The CDR3 nucleotides read TGTGCCAGCAGCTTACTTTTTGGACTAGCGGGTAGGAGCACAGATACGCAGTATTTT.

The rearrangement joins TRBV3-1 (or the pseudogene TRBV3-2) to TRBJ1-3; 9 bases agree with TRBD1. Germline lookup yields CDR1 LGHDT and CDR2 YNNKEL (reference sequence). V trimming: 4 bases; J trimming: 4 bases; junction bases outside the gene matches: 2. The CDR3 has 14 amino acids. In nucleotides, the CDR3 is TGTGCCAGCAGCCGAGGACAGGGGGGAAACACCATATATTTT. It is translated as CASSRGQGGNTIYF.

The chain uses TRBV15 and TRBJ1-5; TRBD1 matches at 8 bases. Germline trimming cut 3 bases from V and 0 bases from J; bases unmatched to any gene: 13. The CDR3 length is 19 residues. Germline CDR1 reads LNHNV; CDR2 reads YYDKDF (reference sequence). The CDR3 region is CATSSVRGQVDPSNQPQHF. The CDR3 DNA sequence: TGTGCCACCAGCAGTGTAAGGGGACAGGTGGACCCTAGCAATCAGCCCCAGCATTTT.

The DNA for the CDR3 is TGTGCCAGCAGCCAGGGACAGGGGCACCCATACGAGCAGTACTTC. This translates into CASSQGQGHPYEQYF. V is TRBV3-1 (or the pseudogene TRBV3-2) and J is TRBJ2-7; TRBD1 aligns across 10 bases. V gave up 3 bases and J gave up 4 bases; unmatched junction bases: 6. The CDR3 sequence is 15 residues long. Germline values: CDR1 LGHDT, CDR2 YNNKEL (reference sequence).

CDR3 sequence (DNA): TGTGCCAGCAGTGAAGGGACAGTTAGTGAGCAGTTCTTC. The encoded protein is CASSEGTVSEQFF. V gene TRBV2 combines with J gene TRBJ2-1, with D maybe TRBD1 (6 bases). The germline gives CDR1 SNHLY, CDR2 FYNNEI. V lost 1 base and J lost 9, with 10 bases in between. The CDR3 runs to 13 residues.